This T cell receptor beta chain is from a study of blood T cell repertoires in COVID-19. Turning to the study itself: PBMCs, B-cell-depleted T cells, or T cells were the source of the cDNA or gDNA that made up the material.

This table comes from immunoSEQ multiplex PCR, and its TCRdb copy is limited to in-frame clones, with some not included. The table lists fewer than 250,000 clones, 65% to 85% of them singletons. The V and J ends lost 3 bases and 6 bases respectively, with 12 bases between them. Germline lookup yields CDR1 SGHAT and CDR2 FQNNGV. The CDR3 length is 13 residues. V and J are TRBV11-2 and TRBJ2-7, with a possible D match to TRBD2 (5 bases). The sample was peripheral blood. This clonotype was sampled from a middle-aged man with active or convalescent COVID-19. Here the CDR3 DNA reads TGTGCCAGCAGCTTGCTTGGTCGGGGCGAGCAGTACTTC. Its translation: CASSLLGRGEQYF.